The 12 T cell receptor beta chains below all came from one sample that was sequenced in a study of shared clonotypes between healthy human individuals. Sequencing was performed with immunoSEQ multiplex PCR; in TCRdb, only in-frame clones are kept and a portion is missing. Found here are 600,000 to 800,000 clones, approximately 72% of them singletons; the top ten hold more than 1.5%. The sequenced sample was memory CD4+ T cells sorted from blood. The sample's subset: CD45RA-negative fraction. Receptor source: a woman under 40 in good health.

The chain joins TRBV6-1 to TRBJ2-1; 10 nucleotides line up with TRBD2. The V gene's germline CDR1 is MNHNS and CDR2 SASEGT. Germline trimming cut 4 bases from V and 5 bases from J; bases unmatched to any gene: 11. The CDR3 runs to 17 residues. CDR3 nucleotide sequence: TGTGCCAGCAGTGTAACCGGGACTAGCGAGCTAAACAATGAGCAGTTCTTC. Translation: CASSVTGTSELNNEQFF.

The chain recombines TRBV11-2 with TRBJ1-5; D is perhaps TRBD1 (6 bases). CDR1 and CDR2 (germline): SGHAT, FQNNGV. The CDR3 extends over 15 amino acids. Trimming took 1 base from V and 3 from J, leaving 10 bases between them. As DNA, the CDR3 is TGTGCCAGCAGCTTAGTTACAGGGACCAATCAGCCCCAGCATTTT. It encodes CASSLVTGTNQPQHF.

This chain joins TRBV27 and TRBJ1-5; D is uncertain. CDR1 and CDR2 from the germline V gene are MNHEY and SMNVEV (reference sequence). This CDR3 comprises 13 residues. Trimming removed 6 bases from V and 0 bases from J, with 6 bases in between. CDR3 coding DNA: TGTGCCAGCAGCCAAAATAGCAATCAGCCCCAGCATTTT. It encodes CASSQNSNQPQHF.

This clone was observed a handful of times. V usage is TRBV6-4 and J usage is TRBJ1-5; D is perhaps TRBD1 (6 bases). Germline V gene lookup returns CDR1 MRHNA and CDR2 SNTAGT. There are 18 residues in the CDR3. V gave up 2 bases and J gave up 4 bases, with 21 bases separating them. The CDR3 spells CASSDPPGHSRWNQPQHF. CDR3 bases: TGTGCCAGCAGTGACCCTCCGGGACACTCGAGGTGGAATCAGCCCCAGCATTTT.

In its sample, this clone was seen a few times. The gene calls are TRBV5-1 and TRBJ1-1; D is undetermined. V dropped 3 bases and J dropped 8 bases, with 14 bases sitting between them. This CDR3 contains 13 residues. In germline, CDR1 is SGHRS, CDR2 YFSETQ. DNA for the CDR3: TGCGCCAGCAGCTCTACGGGTGCCCCCGAAGCTTTCTTT. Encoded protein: CASSSTGAPEAFF.

The CDR3 loop is CASSGGGAYQPQHF. Here the CDR3 DNA reads TGTGCCAGCTCGGGAGGGGGCGCGTATCAGCCCCAGCATTTT. The chain combines TRBV18 with TRBJ1-5, with 7 positions matching TRBD1. The CDR3 is 14 residues long. Germline-derived CDR1 and CDR2 are KGHSH and LQKENI. V trimming: 6 bases; J trimming: 5 bases; junction bases outside the gene matches: 7. The full variable domain, rest sourced from reference TRBV18 and TRBJ1-5, is NAGVMQNPRHLVRRRGQEARLRCSPMKGHSHVYWYRQLPEEGLKFMVYLQKENIIDESGMPKERFSAEFPKEGPSILRIQQVVRGDSAAYFCASSGGGAYQPQHFGDGTRLSIL.

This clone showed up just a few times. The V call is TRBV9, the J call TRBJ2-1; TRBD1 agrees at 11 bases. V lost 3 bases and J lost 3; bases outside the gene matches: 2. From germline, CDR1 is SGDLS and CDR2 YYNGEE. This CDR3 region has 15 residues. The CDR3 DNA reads TGTGCCAGCAGCGACGGGACAGGGGGCTACAATGAGCAGTTCTTC. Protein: CASSDGTGGYNEQFF.

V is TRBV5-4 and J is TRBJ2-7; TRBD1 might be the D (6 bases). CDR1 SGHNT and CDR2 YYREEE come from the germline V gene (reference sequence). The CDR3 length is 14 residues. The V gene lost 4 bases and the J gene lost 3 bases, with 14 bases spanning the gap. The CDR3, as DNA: TGTGCCAGCAGCCCCGGACAGAGAGACTACGAGCAGTACTTC. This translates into CASSPGQRDYEQYF.

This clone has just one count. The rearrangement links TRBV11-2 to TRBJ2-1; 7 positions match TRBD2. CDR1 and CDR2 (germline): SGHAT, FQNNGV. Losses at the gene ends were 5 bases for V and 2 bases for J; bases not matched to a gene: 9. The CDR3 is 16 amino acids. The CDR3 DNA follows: TGTGCCAGCAGCCCCGAGTTGGCGGGGGCCTACAATGAGCAGTTCTTC. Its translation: CASSPELAGAYNEQFF. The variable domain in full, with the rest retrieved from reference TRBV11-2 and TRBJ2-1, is EAGVAQSPRYKIIEKRQSVAFWCNPISGHATLYWYQQILGQGPKLLIQFQNNGVVDDSQLPKDRFSAERLKGVDSTLKIQPAKLEDSAVYLCASSPELAGAYNEQFFGPGTRLTVL.

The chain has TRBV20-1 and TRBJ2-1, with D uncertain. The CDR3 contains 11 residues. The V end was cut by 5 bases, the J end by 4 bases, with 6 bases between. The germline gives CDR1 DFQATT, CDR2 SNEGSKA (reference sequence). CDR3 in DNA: TGCAGTGCTCAGATTTACAATGAGCAGTTCTTC. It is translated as CSAQIYNEQFF.

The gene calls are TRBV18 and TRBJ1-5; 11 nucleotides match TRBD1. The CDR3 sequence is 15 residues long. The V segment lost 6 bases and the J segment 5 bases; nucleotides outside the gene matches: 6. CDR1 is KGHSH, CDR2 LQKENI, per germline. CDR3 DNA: TGTGCCAGCTCGCTCGGGACAGGGGGACATCAGCCCCAGCATTTT. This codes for CASSLGTGGHQPQHF.

The CDR3 nucleotides read TGTGCCAGCAGCCCGACTCCGGGGGCCGAGGAAAAACTGTTTTTT. Translation: CASSPTPGAEEKLFF. The V gene is TRBV6-6, the J gene TRBJ1-4; maybe TRBD1 (6 bases). The CDR3 length is 15 residues. V lost 6 bases, J lost 8 bases, and 19 bases lay in between. The V gene's germline CDR1 is MNHNY and CDR2 SVGAGI (reference sequence).